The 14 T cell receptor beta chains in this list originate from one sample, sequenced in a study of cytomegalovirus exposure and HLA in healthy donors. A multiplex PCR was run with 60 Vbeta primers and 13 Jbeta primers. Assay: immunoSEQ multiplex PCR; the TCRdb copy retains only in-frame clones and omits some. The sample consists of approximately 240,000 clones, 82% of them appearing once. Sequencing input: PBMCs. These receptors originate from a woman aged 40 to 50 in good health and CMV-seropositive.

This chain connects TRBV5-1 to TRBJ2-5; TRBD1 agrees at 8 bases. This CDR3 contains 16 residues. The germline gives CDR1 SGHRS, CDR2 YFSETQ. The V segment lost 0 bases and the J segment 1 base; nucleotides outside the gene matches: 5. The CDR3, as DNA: TGCGCCAGCAGCTTGGGTGGGACAGGACCCCAAGAGACCCAGTACTTC. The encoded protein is CASSLGGTGPQETQYF.

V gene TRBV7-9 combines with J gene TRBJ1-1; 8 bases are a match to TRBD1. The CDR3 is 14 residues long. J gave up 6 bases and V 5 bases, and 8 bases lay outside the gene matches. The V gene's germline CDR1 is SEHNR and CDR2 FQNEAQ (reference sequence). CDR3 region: CASSLDRVGPEAFF. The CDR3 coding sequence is TGTGCCAGCAGCCTGGACAGGGTAGGGCCTGAAGCTTTCTTT.

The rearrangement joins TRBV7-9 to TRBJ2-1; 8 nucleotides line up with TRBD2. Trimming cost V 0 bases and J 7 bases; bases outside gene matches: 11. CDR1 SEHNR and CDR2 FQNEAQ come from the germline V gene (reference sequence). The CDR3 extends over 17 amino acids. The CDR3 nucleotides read TGTGCCAGCAGCTTAGCGGTCATAGCGGGACCAGGTAATGAGCAGTTCTTC. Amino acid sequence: CASSLAVIAGPGNEQFF.

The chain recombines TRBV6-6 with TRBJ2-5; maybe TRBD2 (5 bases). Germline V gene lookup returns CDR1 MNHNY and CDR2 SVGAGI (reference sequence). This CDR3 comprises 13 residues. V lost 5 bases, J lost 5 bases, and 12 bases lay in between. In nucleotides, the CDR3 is TGTGCCAGCAGTACACTAGGCGGGGAGACCCAGTACTTC. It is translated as CASSTLGGETQYF.

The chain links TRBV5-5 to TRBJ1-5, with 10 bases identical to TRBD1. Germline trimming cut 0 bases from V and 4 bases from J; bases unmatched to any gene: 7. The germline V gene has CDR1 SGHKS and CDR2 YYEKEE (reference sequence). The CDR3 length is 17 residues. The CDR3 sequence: CASSLGDRGLRNQPQHF. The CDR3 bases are TGTGCCAGCAGCTTGGGGGACAGGGGATTGAGGAATCAGCCCCAGCATTTT.

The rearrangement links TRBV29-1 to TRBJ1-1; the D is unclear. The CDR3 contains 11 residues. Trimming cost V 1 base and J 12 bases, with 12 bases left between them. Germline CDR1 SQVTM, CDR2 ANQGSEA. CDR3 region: CSVEVAFETFF. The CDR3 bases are TGCAGCGTTGAAGTCGCATTTGAGACTTTCTTT.

This CDR3 reads CAIRDRVDGYTF. CDR3 bases: TGTGCCATACGGGACAGGGTAGATGGCTACACCTTC. This chain connects TRBV10-3 to TRBJ1-2; 9 bases are a match to TRBD1. CDR3 size: 12 residues. V shed 9 bases and J 6 bases; nucleotides not matched to a gene: 5. Germline CDR1 ENHRY, CDR2 SYGVKD.

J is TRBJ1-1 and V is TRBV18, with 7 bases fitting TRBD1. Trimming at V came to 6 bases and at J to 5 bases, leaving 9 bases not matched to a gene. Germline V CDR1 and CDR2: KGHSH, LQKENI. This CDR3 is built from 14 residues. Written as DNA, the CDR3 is TGTGCCAGCTCCCCCGACAGGGTGGAGACTGAAGCTTTCTTT. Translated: CASSPDRVETEAFF.

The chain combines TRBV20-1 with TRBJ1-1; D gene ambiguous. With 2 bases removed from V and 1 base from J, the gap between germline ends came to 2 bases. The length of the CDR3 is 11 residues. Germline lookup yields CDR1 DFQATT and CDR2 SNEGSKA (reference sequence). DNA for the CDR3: TGCAGTGCTAGACAGAACACTGAAGCTTTCTTT. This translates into CSARQNTEAFF.

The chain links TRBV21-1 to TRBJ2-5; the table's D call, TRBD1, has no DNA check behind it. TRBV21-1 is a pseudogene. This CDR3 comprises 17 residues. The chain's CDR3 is CASSHKNRGRIQETQYF. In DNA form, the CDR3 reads TGTGCCAGCAGCCATAAAAACAGGGGGCGGATTCAAGAGACCCAGTACTTC.

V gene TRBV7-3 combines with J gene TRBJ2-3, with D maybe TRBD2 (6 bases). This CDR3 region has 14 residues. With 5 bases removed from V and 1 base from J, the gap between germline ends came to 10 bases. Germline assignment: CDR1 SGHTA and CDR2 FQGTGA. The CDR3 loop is CASSPPGGTDTQYF. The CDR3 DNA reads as TGTGCCAGCAGCCCCCCGGGGGGCACAGATACGCAGTATTTT. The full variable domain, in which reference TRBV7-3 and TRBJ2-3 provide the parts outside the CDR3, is GAGVSQTPSNKVTEKGKYVELRCDPISGHTALYWYRQSLGQGPEFLIYFQGTGAADDSGLPNDRFFAVRPEGSVSTLKIQRTERGDSAVYLCASSPPGGTDTQYFGPGTRLTVL.

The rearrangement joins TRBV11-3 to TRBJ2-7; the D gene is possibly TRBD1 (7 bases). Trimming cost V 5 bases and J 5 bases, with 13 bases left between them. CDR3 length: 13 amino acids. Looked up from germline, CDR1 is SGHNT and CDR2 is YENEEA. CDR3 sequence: CASSPGGKNEQYF. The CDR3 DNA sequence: TGTGCCAGCAGCCCAGGGGGGAAAAACGAGCAGTACTTC.

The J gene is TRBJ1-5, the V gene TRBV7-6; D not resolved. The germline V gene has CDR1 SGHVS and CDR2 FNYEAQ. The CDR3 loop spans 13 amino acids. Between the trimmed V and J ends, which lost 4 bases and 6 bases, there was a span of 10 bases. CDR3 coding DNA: TGTGCCAGCAGCTATCAAGCGGGTCAGCCCCAGCATTTT. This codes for CASSYQAGQPQHF.

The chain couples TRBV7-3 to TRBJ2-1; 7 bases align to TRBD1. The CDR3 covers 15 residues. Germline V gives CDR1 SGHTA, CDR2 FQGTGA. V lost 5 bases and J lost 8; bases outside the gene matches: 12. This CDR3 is CASSPRQGAIDEQFF. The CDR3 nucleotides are TGTGCCAGCAGCCCCCGACAGGGAGCTATAGATGAGCAGTTCTTC.